This TCR beta chain was sequenced for a study of T cell responses to AZD1222 COVID-19 vaccine. Findings and limits, study-wide: CD4 TCRs linked to vaccination spanned spike, dominating at 160-218 and 743-854. Spike-specific TCR breadth and depth both grew after two AZD1222 doses.

For this clone: The antigen is undetermined.

The CDR3 extends over 14 amino acids. From germline, CDR1 is SGHTA and CDR2 FQGNSA. Unmatched junction bases numbered 7, after V lost 6 bases and J lost 8 bases. The method was immunoSEQ multiplex PCR; TCRdb's version includes in-frame clones alone and lacks a portion of them. The table shows more than 95,000 clones, with roughly 89% occurring only once. The clonotype was recovered from an adult in good health. The input for sequencing was peripheral blood, taken on day 0 of MenACWY control vaccination. The chain uses TRBV7-2 and TRBJ2-1; 10 bases line up with TRBD2. CDR3 nucleotide sequence: TGTGCCAGCAGAAGCGGGAGGGCAGGCCATGAGCAGTTCTTC. This translates into CASRSGRAGHEQFF.